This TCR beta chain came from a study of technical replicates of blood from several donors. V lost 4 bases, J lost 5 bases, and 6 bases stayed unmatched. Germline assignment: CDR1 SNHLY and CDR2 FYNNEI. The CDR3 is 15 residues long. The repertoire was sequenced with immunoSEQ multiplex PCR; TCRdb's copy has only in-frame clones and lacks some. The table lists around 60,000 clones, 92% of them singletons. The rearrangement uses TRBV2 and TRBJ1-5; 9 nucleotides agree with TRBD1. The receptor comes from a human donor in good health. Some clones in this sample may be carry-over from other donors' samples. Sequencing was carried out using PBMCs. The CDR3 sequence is CASSADRGGDQPQHF. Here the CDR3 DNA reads TGTGCCAGCAGTGCGGACAGGGGAGGGGATCAGCCCCAGCATTTT.